This note documents a single TCR beta chain sequence. Its antigen remains unidentified. The sample comes from a study of Ad26.COV2.S vaccination and SARS-CoV-2 variants. Study results and caveats: Vaccine recipients surpassed placebo recipients in spike-specific TCR breadth. The TCR breadth and depth analyses may have produced an underestimate of total T cell responses. Those who received vaccine or placebo ended up with similar non-spike TCR breadth.

Treatment noted: over 15 received Ad26.COV2.S at low or high dose, single or two shots; roughly five received placebo; per-sample allocation not given. Day 63 following the first vaccine or placebo injection was when the samples were taken. Donation came from an adult in Boston who was aged 18-55 years. TCRdb's table, derived via immunoSEQ multiplex PCR, lists solely in-frame clones and lacks some. Among a few hundred thousand clones, over 75% were seen once, and the ten largest hold 9% to 15%. Germline CDR1 is LNHNV and CDR2 is YYDKDF (reference sequence). The length of the CDR3 is 16 residues. The ends lost 1 base at V and 4 bases at J; junction bases unmatched: 6.

The sample in question was peripheral blood, obtained in a trial of Ad26.COV2.S vaccine versus placebo. V gene TRBV15 combines with J gene TRBJ2-3; 9 bases match TRBD1. This TCR was recovered from a person between 18 and 60 years old who received the Ad26.COV2.S COVID-19 vaccine or a placebo. The CDR3 loop is CATSRAVGTGSDTQYF. The DNA of the CDR3 is TGTGCCACCAGCAGAGCCGTGGGGACAGGGTCAGATACGCAGTATTTT.